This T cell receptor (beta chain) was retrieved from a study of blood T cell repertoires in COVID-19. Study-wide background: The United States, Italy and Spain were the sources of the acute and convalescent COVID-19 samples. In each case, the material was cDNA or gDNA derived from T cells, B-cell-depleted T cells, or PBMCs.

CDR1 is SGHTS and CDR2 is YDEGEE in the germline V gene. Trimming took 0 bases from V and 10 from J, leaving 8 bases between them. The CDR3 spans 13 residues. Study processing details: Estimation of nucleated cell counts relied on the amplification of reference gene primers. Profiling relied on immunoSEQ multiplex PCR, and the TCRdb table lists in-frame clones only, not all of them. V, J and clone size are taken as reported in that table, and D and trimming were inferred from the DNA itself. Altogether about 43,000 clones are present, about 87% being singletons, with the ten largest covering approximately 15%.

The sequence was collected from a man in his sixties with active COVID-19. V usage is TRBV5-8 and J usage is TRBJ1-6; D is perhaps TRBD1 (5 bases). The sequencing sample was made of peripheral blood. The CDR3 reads CASSLGGNSPLHF. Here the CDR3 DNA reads TGTGCCAGCAGCTTGGGGGGCAACTCACCCCTCCACTTT.